These 31 T cell receptor beta chains share one sample of origin, sequenced in a study of T cells after yellow fever vaccination. TCRdb reprocessed the 5' RACE reads with MiXCR, giving one entry per CDR3 protein. The sample holds some 300,000 distinct CDR3 sequences, more than 3% seen once. The sample here was PBMCs, taken on the day of the yellow fever booster vaccination. These receptor sequences come from a man between 18 and 29 years old who received the YFV17D yellow fever vaccine.

The table lists this clonotype with many counts. J is TRBJ2-5 and V is TRBV5-5; D possibly corresponds to TRBD1 (6 bases). Deletions cut 3 bases from V and 4 bases from J, with 16 bases between. Germline assignment: CDR1 SGHKS and CDR2 YYEKEE (reference sequence). This CDR3 spans 15 amino acids. The CDR3 here is CASSWVAGTPETQYF. The CDR3 DNA follows: TGTGCCAGCAGCTGGGTGGCCGGGACACCAGAGACCCAGTACTTC.

This clonotype was observed at least ten times. This chain joins TRBV28 and TRBJ2-7; TRBD2 might be the D (6 bases). CDR1 is MDHEN and CDR2 is SYDVKM in the germline V gene. The CDR3 covers 14 residues. Trimming removed 6 bases from V and 0 bases from J, with 12 bases in between. In DNA, the CDR3 is TGTGCCAGCAGCTCCCCGGGGGTCTCCTACGAGCAGTACGTC. This encodes CASSSPGVSYEQYV.

This clonotype was seen ten or more times. CDR3 bases: TGTGCCAGCAGACCCTTCGACAGGGGGAGACCCCTCCACTTT. Its translation: CASRPFDRGRPLHF. This chain joins TRBV6-5 and TRBJ1-6, with 9 nucleotides matching TRBD1. CDR3 length: 14 amino acids. The germline gives CDR1 MNHEY, CDR2 SVGAGI. Trimming cost V 6 bases and J 12 bases; bases outside gene matches: 9.

This clonotype showed up many times. The genes are TRBV11-2 and TRBJ1-6, with D perhaps TRBD1 (5 bases). V lost 5 bases, J lost 10 bases, and 12 bases lay in between. Per the germline V gene, CDR1 is SGHAT and CDR2 is FQNNGV. CDR3 size: 13 residues. CDR3 region: CASSLLGGSPLHF. The CDR3 nucleotides are TGTGCCAGCAGCCTATTGGGGGGATCACCCCTCCACTTT.

This chain connects TRBV4-1 to TRBJ1-3, with D unclear. Germline CDR1 is MGHRA and CDR2 is YSYEKL. This CDR3 has 16 amino acids. V was trimmed by 4 bases and J by 0 bases, leaving 13 bases between them. Written as DNA, the CDR3 is TGCGCCAGCAGCCGAGAGGACGCGAGCTCTGGAAACACCATATATTTT. It yields the protein CASSREDASSGNTIYF.

DNA for the CDR3: TGTGCCAGCTCACCTGGACAAGTCGCGAACACCGGGGAGCTGTTTTTT. Translated, it gives CASSPGQVANTGELFF. The J gene is TRBJ2-2, the V gene TRBV18; D is perhaps TRBD1 (5 bases). The CDR3 contains 16 residues. The V gene lost 3 bases and the J gene lost 0 bases, with 11 bases spanning the gap. CDR1 and CDR2 from the germline V gene are KGHSH and LQKENI.

The chain joins TRBV9 to TRBJ2-7; D unclear. With 4 bases removed from V and 0 bases from J, the gap between germline ends came to 17 bases. Germline CDR1 reads SGDLS; CDR2 reads YYNGEE. The CDR3 loop spans 16 amino acids. DNA of the CDR3: TGTGCCAGCAGCTCGCCCCGTGGTGCCTTCTCCTACGAGCAGTACTTC. Its translation: CASSSPRGAFSYEQYF.

This clonotype was counted between two and nine times. The chain employs TRBV7-9 and TRBJ2-3, with a weak D call TRBD1 (5 bases). This CDR3 contains 16 residues. Germline lookup yields CDR1 SEHNR and CDR2 FQNEAQ (reference sequence). V lost 3 bases, J lost 4 bases, and 17 bases lay in between. The CDR3 loop is CASSFGAVGYADTQYF. CDR3 sequence (DNA): TGTGCCAGCAGCTTTGGGGCGGTTGGGTACGCAGATACGCAGTATTTT.

This clonotype was picked up a small number of times. The chain employs TRBV5-1 and TRBJ2-1; TRBD2 aligns across 7 bases. Looked up from germline, CDR1 is SGHRS and CDR2 is YFSETQ. V was pared by 0 bases and J by 6 bases, with 9 bases of the junction left unmatched. The CDR3 covers 16 residues. The CDR3 region has the DNA TGCGCCAGCAGCTTGGCCCCGGGACTACAATCCAATGAGCAGTTCTTC. This translates into CASSLAPGLQSNEQFF.

V and J are TRBV5-1 and TRBJ1-6; D is undetermined. CDR1 is SGHRS, CDR2 YFSETQ, per germline. CDR3 length equals 15 residues. Deletions cut 4 bases from V and 8 bases from J, with 16 bases between. The CDR3 DNA sequence: TGCGCCAGCAGCCTGTCGAATCTTCAGGATTCACCCCTCCACTTT. It encodes CASSLSNLQDSPLHF.

The rearrangement links TRBV7-2 to TRBJ1-1; a weak D match, TRBD1 (5 bases). Germline CDR1 is SGHTA and CDR2 is FQGNSA. The CDR3 runs 12 residues. The V end lost 4 bases, the J end lost 10 bases, and 13 bases lay between the germline ends. This CDR3 reads CASSSAGGLAFF. The CDR3 DNA reads TGTGCCAGCAGCTCCGCCGGGGGACTAGCTTTCTTT.

The rearrangement uses TRBV6-5 and TRBJ2-3; perhaps D is TRBD1 or TRBD2 (5 bases each). Deletions cut 0 bases from V and 5 bases from J, with 12 bases between. Per the germline V gene, CDR1 is MNHEY and CDR2 is SVGAGI. The CDR3 runs to 15 residues. CDR3 sequence (DNA): TGTGCCAGCAGTTACTCCGGGTTGGGGGAAGATACGCAGTATTTT. It encodes CASSYSGLGEDTQYF.

The chain uses TRBV18 and TRBJ1-1; possible D gene TRBD1, 6 bases. This CDR3 spans 14 amino acids. Germline V CDR1 and CDR2: KGHSH, LQKENI. Deletions cut 3 bases from V and 3 bases from J, with 11 bases between. CDR3 DNA sequence: TGTGCCAGCTCACCCAGGGGTACAGACACTGAAGCTTTCTTT. Residues: CASSPRGTDTEAFF.

At least ten counts were recorded for this clonotype. V usage is TRBV30 and J usage is TRBJ2-3; no definite D call. V was trimmed by 3 bases and J by 0 bases, leaving 10 bases between them. CDR1 and CDR2 from the germline V gene are GTSNPN and SVGIG (reference sequence). The CDR3 covers 14 residues. CDR3 in DNA: TGTGCCTGGAGGTCCAGCTATAGCACAGATACGCAGTATTTT. Its translation is CAWRSSYSTDTQYF.

This clonotype came up many times. This chain connects TRBV7-9 to TRBJ2-7, with no clear D. Germline V CDR1 and CDR2: SEHNR, FQNEAQ (reference sequence). The CDR3 runs 12 residues. The germline V and J ends were trimmed by 4 bases and 8 bases, with 12 bases remaining between them. The CDR3 bases are TGTGCCAGCAGCTACCAGACCGGACAGCAGTACGTC. Residues: CASSYQTGQQYV.

This clonotype came up many times. The chain has TRBV5-1 and TRBJ2-5; TRBD1 is a possible D gene (6 bases). Trimming removed 4 bases from V and 1 base from J, with 14 bases in between. The CDR3 loop spans 15 amino acids. Germline V lookup: CDR1 SGHRS, CDR2 YFSETQ. The CDR3 DNA sequence: TGCGCCAGCAGCCCCCCGACAGGACTCCAAGAGACCCAGTACTTC. This translates into CASSPPTGLQETQYF.

This clonotype was counted only a few times. V usage is TRBV5-1 and J usage is TRBJ1-1, with D maybe TRBD1 (6 bases). From germline, CDR1 is SGHRS and CDR2 YFSETQ. The V end was cut by 4 bases, the J end by 1 base, with 17 bases between. The CDR3 sequence is 16 residues long. This CDR3 is CASSKDSQTKNTEAFF. CDR3 bases: TGCGCCAGCAGCAAGGACAGCCAGACTAAGAACACTGAAGCTTTCTTT.

This clonotype was found many times. J is TRBJ2-1 and V is TRBV7-2; 10 bases map to TRBD2. The germline V gene encodes CDR1 SGHTA and CDR2 FQGNSA. V trimming: 6 bases; J trimming: 0 bases; junction bases outside the gene matches: 5. The CDR3 sequence is 16 residues long. The CDR3 sequence: CASRRAGGSSYNEQFF. The CDR3 DNA follows: TGTGCCAGCAGGCGAGCGGGGGGGAGCTCCTACAATGAGCAGTTCTTC. Looking up the rest from reference TRBV7-2 and TRBJ2-1 gives the full variable domain: GAGVSQSPSNKVTEKGKDVELRCDPISGHTALYWYRQSLGQGLEFLIYFQGNSAPDKSGLPSDRFSAERTGGSVSTLTIQRTQQEDSAVYLCASRRAGGSSYNEQFFGPGTRLTVL.

This clonotype came up a few times. This chain links TRBV4-3 with TRBJ2-3, with TRBD2 matching over 8 bases. Germline V gene data show CDR1 as LGHNA and CDR2 as YSLEER. V trimming: 3 bases; J trimming: 2 bases; junction bases outside the gene matches: 7. The CDR3 consists of 16 residues. CDR3 protein: CASSQGNSGATDTQYF. The DNA of the CDR3 is TGCGCCAGCAGCCAGGGGAATAGCGGGGCCACAGATACGCAGTATTTT.

This clonotype was observed at least ten times. The chain couples TRBV5-1 to TRBJ2-7; the D gene is possibly TRBD1 (6 bases). This CDR3 is 16 amino acids long. CDR1 is SGHRS and CDR2 is YFSETQ in the germline V gene. Trimming removed 2 bases from V and 1 base from J, with 16 bases in between. The CDR3 DNA sequence: TGCGCCAGCAGCTTCTCCAGAGCAGGGGCGTCCTACGAGCAGTACTTC. As protein: CASSFSRAGASYEQYF.

This clonotype has more than one count but fewer than ten. The genes are TRBV25-1 and TRBJ2-5; 8 bases are shared with TRBD2. This CDR3 contains 14 residues. J gave up 4 bases and V 1 base, and 2 bases lay outside the gene matches. Germline CDR1 is MGHDK and CDR2 is SYGVNS. CDR3 nucleotide sequence: TGTGCCAGCAGTGAATTAAGCGGGGGAGAGACCCAGTACTTC. This gives the protein CASSELSGGETQYF.

This clonotype showed up just a few times. The CDR3 loop is CASSFGGVLYGYTF. In nucleotides, the CDR3 is TGTGCCAGCAGCTTCGGGGGGGTACTCTATGGCTACACCTTC. The V call is TRBV13, the J call TRBJ1-2, with a possible D match to TRBD1 (5 bases). Germline V gene data show CDR1 as PRHDT and CDR2 as FYEKMQ (reference sequence). V was clipped by 3 bases and J by 4 bases, with 12 bases between them. The CDR3 sequence is 14 residues long.

This sequence joins TRBV12-3 or TRBV12-4 and TRBJ1-1; D perhaps matches TRBD1 (5 bases). V gave up 5 bases and J gave up 4 bases, with 14 bases separating them. This CDR3 has 14 amino acids. DNA for the CDR3: TGTGCCAGCAGTACCAGGGAGGGTGGCACTGAAGCTTTCTTT. Translated, it gives CASSTREGGTEAFF.

This clonotype was picked up many times. The chain carries TRBV7-9 and TRBJ2-7, with D possibly TRBD1 on 5 matching bases. The CDR3 runs 15 residues. V was cut by 1 base and J by 6 bases, with 16 bases left in between. Germline V gene sequence: CDR1 SEHNR, CDR2 FQNEAQ (reference sequence). The CDR3 coding sequence is TGTGCCAGCAGCTTAGAAGGGCAGGGATTTTCCGAGCAGTACTTC. Amino acids: CASSLEGQGFSEQYF. The complete variable domain, with remaining parts taken from reference TRBV7-9 and TRBJ2-7, reads DTGVSQNPRHKITKRGQNVTFRCDPISEHNRLYWYRQTLGQGPEFLTYFQNEAQLEKSRLLSDRFSAERPKGSFSTLEIQRTEQGDSAMYLCASSLEGQGFSEQYFGPGTRLTVT.

The chain joins TRBV11-3 to TRBJ1-1; D uncertain. CDR3 length equals 14 residues. Trimming removed 0 bases from V and 5 bases from J, with 10 bases in between. Germline V gives CDR1 SGHNT, CDR2 YENEEA. CDR3 in amino acids: CASSLDSGSTEAFF. In nucleotides, the CDR3 is TGTGCCAGCAGCTTAGATTCCGGGTCTACTGAAGCTTTCTTT.

This clonotype was observed a handful of times. J is TRBJ2-3 and V is TRBV2; the D gene is possibly TRBD1 (5 bases). CDR3 size: 15 residues. Trimming cost V 8 bases and J 2 bases, with 17 bases left between them. Germline V lookup: CDR1 SNHLY, CDR2 FYNNEI. The CDR3 is CASRRAGIYTDTQYF. In nucleotides, the CDR3 is TGTGCCAGCCGCAGGGCAGGAATTTACACAGATACGCAGTATTTT.

This clonotype was counted only a few times. This chain links TRBV20-1 with TRBJ1-6; D perhaps matches TRBD1 (5 bases). Germline V gene sequence: CDR1 DFQATT, CDR2 SNEGSKA (reference sequence). The CDR3 runs to 15 residues. Trimming removed 0 bases from V and 7 bases from J, with 13 bases in between. CDR3 loop: CSARDFQGENSPLHF. As DNA, the CDR3 is TGCAGTGCTAGAGATTTCCAGGGAGAGAATTCACCCCTCCACTTT.

Ten or more counts support this clonotype. The rearrangement links TRBV12-3 or TRBV12-4 to TRBJ1-4; 9 nucleotides match TRBD1. After removal of 5 bases from V and 11 bases from J, the junction contained 6 bases not matched to a gene. There are 13 residues in the CDR3. CDR3 protein: CASSPPGTGKLFF. The CDR3, as DNA: TGTGCCAGCAGTCCCCCAGGGACAGGGAAACTGTTTTTT.

This clonotype appeared many times. The chain recombines TRBV9 with TRBJ2-5; TRBD2 agrees at 12 bases. V gave up 4 bases and J gave up 4 bases; unmatched junction bases: 8. This CDR3 is 16 amino acids long. Germline CDR1 SGDLS, CDR2 YYNGEE. CDR3: CASSSWTSGVGETQYF. Here the CDR3 DNA reads TGTGCCAGCAGCTCCTGGACTAGCGGGGTCGGAGAGACCCAGTACTTC. Full variable domain (outside the CDR3, taken from reference TRBV9 and TRBJ2-5): DSGVTQTPKHLITATGQRVTLRCSPRSGDLSVYWYQQSLDQGLQFLIQYYNGEERAKGNILERFSAQQFPDLHSELNLSSLELGDSALYFCASSSWTSGVGETQYFGPGTRLLVL.

The sample holds many counts of this clonotype. In DNA form, the CDR3 reads TGTGCCAGCAGCTTAGCTTGGGGAATGGGTGAGCAGTTCTTC. Its translation is CASSLAWGMGEQFF. V gene TRBV11-2 combines with J gene TRBJ2-1; D remains unclear. This CDR3 is 14 amino acids long. Trimming cost V 1 base and J 9 bases, with 13 bases left between them. Germline V CDR1 and CDR2: SGHAT, FQNNGV.

This chain uses TRBV7-9 with TRBJ1-5; 8 bases are shared with TRBD1. The germline V gene encodes CDR1 SEHNR and CDR2 FQNEAQ (reference sequence). The junction had 5 bases not matched to a gene; V was cut back by 0 bases and J by 4 bases. The CDR3 runs to 16 residues. CDR3 nucleotide sequence: TGTGCCAGCAGCTTAGCACAGGGGGAAATAAATCAGCCCCAGCATTTT. The encoded protein is CASSLAQGEINQPQHF.